The T cell receptor beta chain described here comes from a study of cytomegalovirus exposure and HLA in healthy donors. Study findings and constraints: Segments of the TCR beta V type were, in most cases, productive about 87% or about 30% of the time in an earlier analysis.

Concerning this clone itself: Its antigen remains unknown.

The PCR had 60 Vbeta and 13 Jbeta primers. Sequencing was performed with immunoSEQ multiplex PCR; in TCRdb, only in-frame clones are kept and a portion is missing. The sample consists of more than 110,000 clones, about 78% of them appearing once. Germline trimming cut 3 bases from V and 4 bases from J; bases unmatched to any gene: 15. The CDR3 is 19 amino acids. Germline V gene data show CDR1 as SGDLS and CDR2 as YYNGEE. Specimen: PBMCs. The chain employs TRBV9 and TRBJ2-1, with TRBD1 identical over 11 bases. The sequence derives from a male donor in good health and CMV-seronegative. CDR3 loop: CASSGGTGGGLAEYNEQFF. For the CDR3, the DNA is TGTGCCAGCAGCGGCGGGACAGGGGGTGGGCTAGCGGAGTACAATGAGCAGTTCTTC.